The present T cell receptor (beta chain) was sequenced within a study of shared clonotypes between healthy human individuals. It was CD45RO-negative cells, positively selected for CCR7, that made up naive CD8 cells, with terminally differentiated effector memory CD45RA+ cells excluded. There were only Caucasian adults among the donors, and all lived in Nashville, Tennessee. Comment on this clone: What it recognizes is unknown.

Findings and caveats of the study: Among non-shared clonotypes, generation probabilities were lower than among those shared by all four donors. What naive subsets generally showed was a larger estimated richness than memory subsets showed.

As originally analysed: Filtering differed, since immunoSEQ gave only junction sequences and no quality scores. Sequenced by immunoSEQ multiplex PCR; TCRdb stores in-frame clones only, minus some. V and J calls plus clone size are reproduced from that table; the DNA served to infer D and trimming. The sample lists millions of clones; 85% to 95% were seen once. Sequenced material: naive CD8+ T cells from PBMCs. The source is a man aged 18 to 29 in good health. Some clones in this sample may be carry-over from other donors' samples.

The CDR3 DNA is TGCGCCAGCAGCCACACAGAGGGGAATGAGCAGTTCTTC. This translates into CASSHTEGNEQFF. V usage is TRBV4-3 and J usage is TRBJ2-1; D possibly matches TRBD1 or TRBD2 (5 bases each). Germline values: CDR1 LGHNA, CDR2 YSLEER. The length of the CDR3 is 13 residues. Trimming left V 3 bases short and J 7 bases short, with 10 bases between.